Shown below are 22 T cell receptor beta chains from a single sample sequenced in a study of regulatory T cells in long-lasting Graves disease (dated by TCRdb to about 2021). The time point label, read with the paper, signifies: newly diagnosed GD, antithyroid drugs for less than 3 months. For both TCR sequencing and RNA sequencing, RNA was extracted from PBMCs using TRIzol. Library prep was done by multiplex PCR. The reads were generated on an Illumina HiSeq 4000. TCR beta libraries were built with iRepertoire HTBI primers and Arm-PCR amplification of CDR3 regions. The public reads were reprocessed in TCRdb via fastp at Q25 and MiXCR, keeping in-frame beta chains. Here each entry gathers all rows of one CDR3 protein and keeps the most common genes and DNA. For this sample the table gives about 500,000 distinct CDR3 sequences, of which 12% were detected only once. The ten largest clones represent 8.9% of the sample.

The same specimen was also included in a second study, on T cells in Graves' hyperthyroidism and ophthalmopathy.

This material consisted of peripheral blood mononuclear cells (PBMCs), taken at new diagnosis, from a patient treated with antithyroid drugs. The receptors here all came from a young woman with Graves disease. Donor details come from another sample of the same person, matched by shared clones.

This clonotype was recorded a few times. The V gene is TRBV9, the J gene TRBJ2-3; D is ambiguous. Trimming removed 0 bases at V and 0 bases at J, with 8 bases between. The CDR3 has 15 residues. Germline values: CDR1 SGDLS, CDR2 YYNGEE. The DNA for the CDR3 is TGTGCCAGCAGCGTAGTTAGTAGCAGCACAGATACGCAGTATTTT. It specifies CASSVVSSSTDTQYF.

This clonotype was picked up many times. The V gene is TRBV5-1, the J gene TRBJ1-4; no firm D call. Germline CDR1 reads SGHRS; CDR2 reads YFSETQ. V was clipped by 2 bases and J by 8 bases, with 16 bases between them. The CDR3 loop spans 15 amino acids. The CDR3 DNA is TGCGCCAGCAGCTTCGGAACAAGCTACGGAGAAAAACTGTTTTTT. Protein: CASSFGTSYGEKLFF.

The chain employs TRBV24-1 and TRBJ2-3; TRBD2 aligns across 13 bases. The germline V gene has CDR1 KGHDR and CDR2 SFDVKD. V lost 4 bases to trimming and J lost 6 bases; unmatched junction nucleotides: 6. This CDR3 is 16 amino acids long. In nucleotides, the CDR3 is TGTGCCACCAGTGACCCGGGACTAGCGGGAAGTGATACGCAGTATTTT. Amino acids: CATSDPGLAGSDTQYF.

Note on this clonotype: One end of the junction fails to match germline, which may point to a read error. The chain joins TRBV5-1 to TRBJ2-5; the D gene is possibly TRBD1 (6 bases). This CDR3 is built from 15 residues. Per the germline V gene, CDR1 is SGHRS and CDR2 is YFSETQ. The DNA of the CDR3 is TGCGCCAACAGCTCGGCTAATGACAGGCAAGAGACCCAGTACTTC. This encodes CANSSANDRQETQYF. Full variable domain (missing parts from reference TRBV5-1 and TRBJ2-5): KAGVTQTPRYLIKTRGQQVTLSCSPISGHRSVSWYQQTPGQGLQFLFEYFSETQRNKGNFPGRFSGRQFSNSRSEMNVSTLELGDSALYLCANSSANDRQETQYFGPGTRLLVL.

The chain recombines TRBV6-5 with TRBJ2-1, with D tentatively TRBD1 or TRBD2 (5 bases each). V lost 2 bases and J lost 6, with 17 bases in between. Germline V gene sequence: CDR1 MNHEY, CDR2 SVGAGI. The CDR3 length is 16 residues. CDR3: CASSYGATRTPNEQFF. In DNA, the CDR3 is TGTGCCAGCAGTTACGGGGCCACTAGAACCCCCAATGAGCAGTTCTTC.

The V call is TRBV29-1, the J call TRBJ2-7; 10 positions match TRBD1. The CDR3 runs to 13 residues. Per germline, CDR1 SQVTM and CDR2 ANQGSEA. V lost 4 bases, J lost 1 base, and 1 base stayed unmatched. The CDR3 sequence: CSVGTGGSYEQYF. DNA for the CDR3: TGCAGCGTTGGGACAGGGGGGTCCTACGAGCAGTACTTC.

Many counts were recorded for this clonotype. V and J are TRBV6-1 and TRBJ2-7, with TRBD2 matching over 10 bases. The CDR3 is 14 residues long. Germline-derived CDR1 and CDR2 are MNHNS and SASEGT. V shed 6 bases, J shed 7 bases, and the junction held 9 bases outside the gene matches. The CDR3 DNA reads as TGTGCCAGCAGCCGAGCGGGAGGGCCTTGGGAGCAGTACTTC. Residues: CASSRAGGPWEQYF.

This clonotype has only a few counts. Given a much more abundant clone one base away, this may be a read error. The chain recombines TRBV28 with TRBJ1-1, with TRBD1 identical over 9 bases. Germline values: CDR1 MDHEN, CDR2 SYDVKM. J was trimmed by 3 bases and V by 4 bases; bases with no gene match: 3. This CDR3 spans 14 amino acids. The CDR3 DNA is TGTGCCAGCAGTTCCGGGACAGGGTACACTGAAGCTTTCTTT. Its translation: CASSSGTGYTEAFF.

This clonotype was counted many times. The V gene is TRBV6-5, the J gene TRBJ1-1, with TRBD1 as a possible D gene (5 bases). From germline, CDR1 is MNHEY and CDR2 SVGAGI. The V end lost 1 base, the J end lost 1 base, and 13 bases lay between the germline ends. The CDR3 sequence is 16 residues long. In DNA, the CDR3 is TGTGCCAGCAGTTACTACCCTCCCGACAGGAACACTGAAGCTTTCTTT. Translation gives CASSYYPPDRNTEAFF.

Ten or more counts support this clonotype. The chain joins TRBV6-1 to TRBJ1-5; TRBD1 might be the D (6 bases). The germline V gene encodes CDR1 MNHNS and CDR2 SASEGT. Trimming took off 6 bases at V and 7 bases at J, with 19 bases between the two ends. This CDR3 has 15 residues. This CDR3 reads CASSPDWTVLQPQHF. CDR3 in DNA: TGTGCCAGCAGCCCAGATTGGACAGTCCTACAGCCCCAGCATTTT.

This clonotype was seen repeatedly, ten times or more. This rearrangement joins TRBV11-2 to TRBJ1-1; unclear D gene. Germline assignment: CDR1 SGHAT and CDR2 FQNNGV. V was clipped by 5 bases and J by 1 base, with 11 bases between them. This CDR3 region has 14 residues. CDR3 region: CASSTRWGNTEAFF. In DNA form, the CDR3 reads TGTGCCAGCAGCACGAGGTGGGGGAACACTGAAGCTTTCTTT.

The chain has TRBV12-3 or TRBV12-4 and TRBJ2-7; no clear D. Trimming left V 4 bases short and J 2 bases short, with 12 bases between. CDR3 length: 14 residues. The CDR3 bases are TGTGCCAGCAGTTATCCAGCCCGGGCCTACGAGCAGTACTTC. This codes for CASSYPARAYEQYF.

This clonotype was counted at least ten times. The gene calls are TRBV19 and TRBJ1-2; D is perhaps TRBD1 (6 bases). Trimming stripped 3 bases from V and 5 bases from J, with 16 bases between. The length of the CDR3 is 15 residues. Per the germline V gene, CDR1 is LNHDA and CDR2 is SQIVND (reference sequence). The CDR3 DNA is TGTGCCAGTAGTATTATACAACAGGGAGGTTATGGCTACACCTTC. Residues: CASSIIQQGGYGYTF.

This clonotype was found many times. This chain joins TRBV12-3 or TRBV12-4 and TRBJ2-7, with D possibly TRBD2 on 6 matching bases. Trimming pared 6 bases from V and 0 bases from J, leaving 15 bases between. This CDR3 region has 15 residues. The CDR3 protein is CASRIMGLSSYEQYF. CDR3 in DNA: TGTGCCAGCAGGATTATGGGACTCAGCTCCTACGAGCAGTACTTC.

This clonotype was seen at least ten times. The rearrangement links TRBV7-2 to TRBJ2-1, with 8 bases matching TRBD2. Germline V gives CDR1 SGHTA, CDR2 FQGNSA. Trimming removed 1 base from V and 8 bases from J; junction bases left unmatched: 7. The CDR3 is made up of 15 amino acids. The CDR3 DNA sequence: TGTGCCAGCAGCTTAGTGGCGGGAGGCCCGGATGAGCAGTTCTTC. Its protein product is CASSLVAGGPDEQFF. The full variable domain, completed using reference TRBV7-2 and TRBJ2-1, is GAGVSQSPSNKVTEKGKDVELRCDPISGHTALYWYRQSLGQGLEFLIYFQGNSAPDKSGLPSDRFSAERTGGSVSTLTIQRTQQEDSAVYLCASSLVAGGPDEQFFGPGTRLTVL.

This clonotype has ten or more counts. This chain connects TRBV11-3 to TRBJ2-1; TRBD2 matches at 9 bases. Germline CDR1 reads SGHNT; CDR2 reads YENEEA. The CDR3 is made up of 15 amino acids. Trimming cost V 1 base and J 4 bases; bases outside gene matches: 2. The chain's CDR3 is CASSLATSGYNEQFF. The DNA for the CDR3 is TGTGCCAGCAGCTTAGCGACTAGCGGATACAATGAGCAGTTCTTC.

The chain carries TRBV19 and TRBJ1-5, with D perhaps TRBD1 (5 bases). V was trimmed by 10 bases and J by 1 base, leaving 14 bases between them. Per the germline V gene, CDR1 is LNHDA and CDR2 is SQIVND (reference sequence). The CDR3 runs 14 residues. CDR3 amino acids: CATTTGGSNQPQHF. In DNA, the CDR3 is TGTGCCACTACAACAGGTGGCAGCAATCAGCCCCAGCATTTT.

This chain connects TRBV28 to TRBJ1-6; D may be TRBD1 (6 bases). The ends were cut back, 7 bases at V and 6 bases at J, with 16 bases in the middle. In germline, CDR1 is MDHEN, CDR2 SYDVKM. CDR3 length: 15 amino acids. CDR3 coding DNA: TGTGCCAGCACCGGACAGCCTACCCTTAATTCACCCCTCCACTTT. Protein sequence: CASTGQPTLNSPLHF.

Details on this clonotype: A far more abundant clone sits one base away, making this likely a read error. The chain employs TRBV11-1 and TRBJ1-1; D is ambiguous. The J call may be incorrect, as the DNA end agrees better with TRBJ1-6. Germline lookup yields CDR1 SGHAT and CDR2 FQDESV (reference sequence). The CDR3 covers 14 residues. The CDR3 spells CASGFGRQNSPLHF. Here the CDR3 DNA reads TGTGCCAGCGGCTTCGGACGCCAAAATTCACCCCTCCACTTT.

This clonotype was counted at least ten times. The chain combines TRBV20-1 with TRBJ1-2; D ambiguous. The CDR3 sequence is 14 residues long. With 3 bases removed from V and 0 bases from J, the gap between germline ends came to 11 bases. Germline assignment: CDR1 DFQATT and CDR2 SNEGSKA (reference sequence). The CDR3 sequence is CSARSRSTNYGYTF. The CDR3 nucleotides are TGCAGTGCTAGGAGCCGCTCCACTAACTATGGCTACACCTTC.

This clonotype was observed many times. CDR3 sequence reads: CAWAPWDIDTGELFF. Written as DNA, the CDR3 is TGTGCCTGGGCTCCTTGGGACATAGACACCGGGGAGCTGTTTTTT. V is TRBV30 and J is TRBJ2-2; the D gene is possibly TRBD1 (6 bases). The CDR3 sequence is 15 residues long. Per germline, CDR1 GTSNPN and CDR2 SVGIG (reference sequence). Trimming took 5 bases from V and 3 from J, leaving 16 bases between them.

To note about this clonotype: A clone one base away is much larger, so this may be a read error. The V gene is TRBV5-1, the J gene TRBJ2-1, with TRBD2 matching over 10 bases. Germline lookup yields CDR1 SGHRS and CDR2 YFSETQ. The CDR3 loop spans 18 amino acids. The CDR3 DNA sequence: TGCGCCAGCAGCCCGTCCCAATTAGCGGGAGGAGTGGGCAATGAGCGGTTCTTC. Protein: CASSPSQLAGGVGNERFF.